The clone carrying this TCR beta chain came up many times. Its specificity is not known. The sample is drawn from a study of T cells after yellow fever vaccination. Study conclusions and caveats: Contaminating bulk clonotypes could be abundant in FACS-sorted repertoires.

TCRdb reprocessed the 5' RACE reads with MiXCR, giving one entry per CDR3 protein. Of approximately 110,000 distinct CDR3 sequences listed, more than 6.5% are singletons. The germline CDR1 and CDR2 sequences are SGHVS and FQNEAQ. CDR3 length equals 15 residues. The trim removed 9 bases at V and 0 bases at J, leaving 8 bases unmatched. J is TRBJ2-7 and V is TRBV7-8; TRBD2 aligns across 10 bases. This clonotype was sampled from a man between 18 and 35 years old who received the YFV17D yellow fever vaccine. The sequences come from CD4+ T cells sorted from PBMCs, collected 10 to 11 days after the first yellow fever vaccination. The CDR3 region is CASSKRGGSSYEQYF. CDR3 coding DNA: TGTGCCAGTTCAAAGCGGGGGGGGAGCTCCTACGAGCAGTACTTC.